The clone carrying this T cell receptor (beta chain) was observed a handful of times. The antigen is unknown. This CDR3 comprises 16 residues. V lost 7 bases, J lost 6 bases, and 14 bases stayed unmatched. The germline V gene has CDR1 MNHNY and CDR2 SVGAGI (reference sequence). The entry originates in a study of beta chain features in type 1 diabetes. Study results and caveats: The analysis here could not establish whether HLA type shapes TCRB rearrangement.

The authors reverse transcribed all of the isolated RNA, so sequencing captured expressed TCRB transcripts. Naive, central memory and regulatory T cell samples averaged about 3.5 million reads. Method: immunoSEQ multiplex PCR; TCRdb's copy keeps in-frame clones and lacks some. Of under 400,000 clones listed, around a fifth are singletons. Specimen: naive CD4+ T cells from blood. This clonotype originated in a woman under 30 in good health. The chain joins TRBV6-6 to TRBJ2-3; 9 bases are shared with TRBD2. The CDR3 nucleotides read TGTGCCAGCAATACGAGGACTAGCGCCTTTTCGGATACGCAGTATTTT. Translating it yields CASNTRTSAFSDTQYF.